This T cell receptor beta chain was captured by sequencing in a study of cytomegalovirus exposure and HLA in healthy donors. The PCR contained 60 Vbeta and 13 Jbeta primers. Sequenced by immunoSEQ multiplex PCR; TCRdb stores in-frame clones only, minus some. This table has 300,000 or so clones, 84% appearing once. J gave up 2 bases and V 5 bases, and 3 bases lay outside the gene matches. Germline CDR1 MNHEY, CDR2 SMNVEV (reference sequence). This CDR3 has 15 amino acids. Broader study findings: Later analysis showed most CMV-associated TCR beta chains appearing HLA-restricted.

Concerning this clone: As yet, its antigen is unknown.

Sequencing was done on a sample of PBMCs. This TCR was sampled from a woman aged 40 to 55 in good health and CMV-seropositive. The gene calls are TRBV27 and TRBJ2-1, with TRBD2 matching 10 bases. CDR3 region: CASSRTSGTYNEQFF. CDR3 in DNA: TGTGCCAGCAGTCGGACTAGCGGTACCTACAATGAGCAGTTCTTC.